What follows describes a single TCR beta chain. As yet, its antigen is unknown. These data come from a study of identical twins. Study-wide results and caveats: Out-of-frame alpha sequences common to twins exhibited an excess of low generation probability.

Template switching (which added a universal primer site) was used, and cDNA carried unique molecular identifiers. TCRdb redid the calling of the 5' RACE reads with MiXCR, one entry per CDR3 protein. This sample has hundreds of thousands of distinct CDR3 sequences, with around 20% found just once. V lost 2 bases, J lost 7 bases, and 5 bases lay in between. Germline CDR1 SGHTA, CDR2 FQGNSA. The CDR3 consists of 11 residues. Separately, the same data were catalogued under a study of T cells expressing NK-cell markers. That work contributes: Within the sequenced cohort of eight donors, seven exhibited HCMV seropositivity and one was seronegative. Dominant NKG2C+ clonotypes accounted for roughly 1.0-7.0% of CD8+ T cells in six donors.

The sequence was collected from a woman between 18 and 30 years old in good health. The chain couples TRBV7-2 to TRBJ2-5; D not certain. Input material: PBMCs. The CDR3 here is CASSLSPTQYF. For the CDR3, the DNA is TGTGCCAGCAGCTTATCCCCGACCCAGTACTTC. The variable domain in full, with the rest retrieved from reference TRBV7-2 and TRBJ2-5, is GAGVSQSPSNKVTEKGKDVELRCDPISGHTALYWYRQSLGQGLEFLIYFQGNSAPDKSGLPSDRFSAERTGGSVSTLTIQRTQQEDSAVYLCASSLSPTQYFGPGTRLLVL.